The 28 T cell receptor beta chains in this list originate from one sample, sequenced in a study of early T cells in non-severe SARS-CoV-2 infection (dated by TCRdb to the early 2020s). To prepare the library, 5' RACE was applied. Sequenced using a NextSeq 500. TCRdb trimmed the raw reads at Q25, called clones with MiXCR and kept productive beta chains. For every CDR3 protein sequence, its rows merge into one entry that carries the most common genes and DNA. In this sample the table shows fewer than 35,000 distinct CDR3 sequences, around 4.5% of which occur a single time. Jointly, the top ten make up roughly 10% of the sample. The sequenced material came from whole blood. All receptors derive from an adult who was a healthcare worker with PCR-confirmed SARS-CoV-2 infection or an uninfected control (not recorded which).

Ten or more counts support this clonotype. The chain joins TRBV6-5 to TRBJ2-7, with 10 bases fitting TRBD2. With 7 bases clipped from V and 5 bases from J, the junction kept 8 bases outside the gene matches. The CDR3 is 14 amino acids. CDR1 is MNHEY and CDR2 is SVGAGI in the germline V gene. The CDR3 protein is CASMRSGRAHEQYF. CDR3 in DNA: TGTGCCAGCATGAGGAGCGGGAGGGCCCACGAGCAGTACTTC.

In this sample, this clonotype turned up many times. In DNA form, the CDR3 reads TGTGCCAGCAGCTTAGCGGGCAGAGACAATCAGCCCCAGCATTTT. It encodes CASSLAGRDNQPQHF. The chain has TRBV7-9 and TRBJ1-5; D uncertain. Deletions cut 0 bases from V and 3 bases from J, with 9 bases between. CDR3 length equals 15 residues. Germline CDR1 is SEHNR and CDR2 is FQNEAQ (reference sequence). The whole variable domain, filled in from reference TRBV7-9 and TRBJ1-5, reads DTGVSQNPRHKITKRGQNVTFRCDPISEHNRLYWYRQTLGQGPEFLTYFQNEAQLEKSRLLSDRFSAERPKGSFSTLEIQRTEQGDSAMYLCASSLAGRDNQPQHFGDGTRLSIL.

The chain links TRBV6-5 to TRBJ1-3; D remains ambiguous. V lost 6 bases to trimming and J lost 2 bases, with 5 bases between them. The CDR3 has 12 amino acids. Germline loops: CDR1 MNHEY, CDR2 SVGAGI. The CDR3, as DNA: TGTGCCAGCAGGGAAACTGGAAACACCATATATTTT. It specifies CASRETGNTIYF.

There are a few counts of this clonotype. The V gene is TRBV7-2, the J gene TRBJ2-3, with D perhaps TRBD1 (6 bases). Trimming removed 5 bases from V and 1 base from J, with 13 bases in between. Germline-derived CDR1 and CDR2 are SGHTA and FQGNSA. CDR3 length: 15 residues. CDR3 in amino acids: CASSGQTARTDTQYF. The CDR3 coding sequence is TGTGCCAGCAGCGGACAGACAGCTCGCACAGATACGCAGTATTTT.

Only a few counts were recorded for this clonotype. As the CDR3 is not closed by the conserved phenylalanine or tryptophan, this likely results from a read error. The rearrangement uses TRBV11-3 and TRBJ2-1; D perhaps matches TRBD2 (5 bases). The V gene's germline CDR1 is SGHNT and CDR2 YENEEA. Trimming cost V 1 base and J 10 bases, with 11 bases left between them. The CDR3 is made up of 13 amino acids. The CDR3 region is CASSLAGGREQFS. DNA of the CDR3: TGTGCCAGCAGCTTAGCAGGAGGACGGGAGCAGTTCTCC.

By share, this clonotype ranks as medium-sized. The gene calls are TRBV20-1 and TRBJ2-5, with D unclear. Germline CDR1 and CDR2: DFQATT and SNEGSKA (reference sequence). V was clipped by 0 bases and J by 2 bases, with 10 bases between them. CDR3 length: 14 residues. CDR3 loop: CSARESAPQETQYF. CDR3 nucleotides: TGCAGTGCTAGAGAGTCGGCACCACAAGAGACCCAGTACTTC.

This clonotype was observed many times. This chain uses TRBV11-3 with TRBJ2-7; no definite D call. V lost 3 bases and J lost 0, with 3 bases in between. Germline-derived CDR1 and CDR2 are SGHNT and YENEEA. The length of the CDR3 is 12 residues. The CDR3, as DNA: TGTGCCAGCAGCTTTCGCTCCTACGAGCAGTACGTC. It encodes CASSFRSYEQYV.

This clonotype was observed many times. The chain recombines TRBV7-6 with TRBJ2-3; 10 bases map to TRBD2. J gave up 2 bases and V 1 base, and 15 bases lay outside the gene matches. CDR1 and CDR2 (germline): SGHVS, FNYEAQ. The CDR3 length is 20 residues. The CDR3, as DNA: TGTGCCAGCAGCTTAGTGCCTACAAGGACTAGCGGCCTTTTCACAGATACGCAGTATTTT. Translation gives CASSLVPTRTSGLFTDTQYF.

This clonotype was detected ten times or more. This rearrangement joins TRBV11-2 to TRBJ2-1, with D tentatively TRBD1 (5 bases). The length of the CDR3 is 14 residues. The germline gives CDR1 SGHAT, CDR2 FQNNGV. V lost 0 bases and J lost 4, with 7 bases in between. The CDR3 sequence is CASSLDRQYNEQFF. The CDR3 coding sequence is TGTGCCAGCAGCTTAGATCGACAGTACAATGAGCAGTTCTTC.

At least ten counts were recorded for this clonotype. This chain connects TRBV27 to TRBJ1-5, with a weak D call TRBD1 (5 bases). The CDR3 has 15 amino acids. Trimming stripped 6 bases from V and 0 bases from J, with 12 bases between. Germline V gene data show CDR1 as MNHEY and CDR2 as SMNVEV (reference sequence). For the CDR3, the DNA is TGTGCCAGCAGCAAAGAGGGGTTTAGCAATCAGCCCCAGCATTTT. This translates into CASSKEGFSNQPQHF.

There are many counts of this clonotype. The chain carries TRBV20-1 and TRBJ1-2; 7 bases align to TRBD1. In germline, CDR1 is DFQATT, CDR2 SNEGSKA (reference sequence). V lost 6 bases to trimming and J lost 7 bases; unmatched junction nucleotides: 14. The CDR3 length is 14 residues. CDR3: CSAPGQTTVGGYTF. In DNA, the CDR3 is TGCAGTGCACCGGGACAGACCACCGTGGGTGGCTACACCTTC.

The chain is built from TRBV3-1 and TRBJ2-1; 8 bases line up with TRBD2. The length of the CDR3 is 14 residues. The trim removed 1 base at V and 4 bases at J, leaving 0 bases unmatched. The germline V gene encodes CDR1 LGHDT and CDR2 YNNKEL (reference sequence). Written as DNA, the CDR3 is TGTGCCAGCAGCCAAGCGGGAGGGTACAATGAGCAGTTCTTC. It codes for CASSQAGGYNEQFF.

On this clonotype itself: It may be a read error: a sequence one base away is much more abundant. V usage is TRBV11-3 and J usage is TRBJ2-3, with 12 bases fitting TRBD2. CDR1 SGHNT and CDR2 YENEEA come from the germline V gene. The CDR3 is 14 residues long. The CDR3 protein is CANSLTSGRDTQYF. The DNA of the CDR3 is TGTGCCAACAGCTTGACTAGCGGGAGAGATACGCAGTATTTT.

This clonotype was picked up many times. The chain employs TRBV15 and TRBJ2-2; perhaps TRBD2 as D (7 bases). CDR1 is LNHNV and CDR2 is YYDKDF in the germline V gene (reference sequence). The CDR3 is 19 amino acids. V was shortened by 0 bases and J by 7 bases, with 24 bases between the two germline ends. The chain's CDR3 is CATSRERGGSDRHGGELFF. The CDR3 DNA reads TGTGCCACCAGCAGAGAAAGGGGGGGCTCCGACAGGCACGGCGGGGAGCTGTTTTTT.

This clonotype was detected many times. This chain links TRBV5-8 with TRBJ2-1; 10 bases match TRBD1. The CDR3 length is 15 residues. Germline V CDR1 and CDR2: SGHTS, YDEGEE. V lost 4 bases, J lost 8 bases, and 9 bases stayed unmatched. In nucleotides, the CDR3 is TGTGCCAGCAGCCTGACCGGGACAGGGGTCGATGAGCAGTTCTTC. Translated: CASSLTGTGVDEQFF.

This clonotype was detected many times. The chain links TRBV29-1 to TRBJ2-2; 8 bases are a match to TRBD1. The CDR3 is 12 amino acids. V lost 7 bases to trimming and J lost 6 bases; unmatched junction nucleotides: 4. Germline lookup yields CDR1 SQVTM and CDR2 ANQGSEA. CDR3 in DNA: TGCAGCGCCGACAGGGGCGCCGGGGAGCTGTTTTTT. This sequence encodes CSADRGAGELFF.

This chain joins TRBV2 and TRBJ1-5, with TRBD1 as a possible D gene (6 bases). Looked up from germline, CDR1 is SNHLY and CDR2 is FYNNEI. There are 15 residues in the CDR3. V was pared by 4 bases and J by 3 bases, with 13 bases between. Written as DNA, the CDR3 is TGTGCCAGCAGTGCGCTGCAGGGGTACAATCAGCCCCAGCATTTT. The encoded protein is CASSALQGYNQPQHF. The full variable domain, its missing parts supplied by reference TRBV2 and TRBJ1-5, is EPEVTQTPSHQVTQMGQEVILRCVPISNHLYFYWYRQILGQKVEFLVSFYNNEISEKSEIFDDQFSVERPDGSNFTLKIRSTKLEDSAMYFCASSALQGYNQPQHFGDGTRLSIL.

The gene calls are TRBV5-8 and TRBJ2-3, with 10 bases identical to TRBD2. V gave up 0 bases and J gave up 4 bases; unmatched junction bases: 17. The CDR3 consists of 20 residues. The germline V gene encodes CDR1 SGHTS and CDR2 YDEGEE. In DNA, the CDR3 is TGTGCCAGCAGCTTGGCCGGGACAAGTTCTAGCGGGAGTTCATCAGATACGCAGTATTTT. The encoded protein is CASSLAGTSSSGSSSDTQYF.

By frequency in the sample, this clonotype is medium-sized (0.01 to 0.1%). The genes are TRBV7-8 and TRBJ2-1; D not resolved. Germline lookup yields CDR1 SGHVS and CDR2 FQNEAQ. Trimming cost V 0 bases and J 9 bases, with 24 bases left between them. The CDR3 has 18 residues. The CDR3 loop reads CASSLARAGGYVLGEQFF. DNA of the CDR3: TGTGCCAGCAGCTTAGCCCGGGCTGGTGGTTATGTATTGGGTGAGCAGTTCTTC.

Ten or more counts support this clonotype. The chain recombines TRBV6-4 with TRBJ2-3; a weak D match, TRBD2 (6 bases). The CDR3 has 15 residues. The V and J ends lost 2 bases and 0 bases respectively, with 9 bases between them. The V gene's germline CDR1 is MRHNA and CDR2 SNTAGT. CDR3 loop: CASSDGRTSTDTQYF. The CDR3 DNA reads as TGTGCCAGCAGTGACGGGAGGACTAGCACAGATACGCAGTATTTT.

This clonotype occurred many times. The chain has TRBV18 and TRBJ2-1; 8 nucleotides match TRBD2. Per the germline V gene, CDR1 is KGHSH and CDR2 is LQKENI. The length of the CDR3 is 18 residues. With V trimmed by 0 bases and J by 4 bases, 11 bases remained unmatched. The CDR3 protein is CASSPPLRGSGSYNEQFF. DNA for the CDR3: TGTGCCAGCTCACCACCGTTACGGGGCAGCGGGAGTTACAATGAGCAGTTCTTC.

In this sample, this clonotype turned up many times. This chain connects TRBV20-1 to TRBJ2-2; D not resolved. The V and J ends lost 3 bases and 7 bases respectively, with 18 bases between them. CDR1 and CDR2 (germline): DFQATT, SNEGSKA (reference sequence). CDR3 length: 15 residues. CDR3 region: CSASSHAAPSGELFF. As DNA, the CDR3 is TGCAGTGCTAGTAGTCACGCGGCTCCGAGCGGGGAGCTGTTTTTT.

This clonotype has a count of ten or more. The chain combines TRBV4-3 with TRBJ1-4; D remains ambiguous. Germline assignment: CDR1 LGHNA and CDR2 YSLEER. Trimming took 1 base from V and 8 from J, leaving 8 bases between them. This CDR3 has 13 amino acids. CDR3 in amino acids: CASSQAAREKLFF. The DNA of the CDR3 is TGCGCCAGCAGCCAAGCAGCGCGAGAAAAACTGTTTTTT.

The CDR3 is CSARGAEDHTDTQYF. The DNA of the CDR3 is TGCAGTGCTAGGGGAGCGGAAGATCACACAGATACGCAGTATTTT. The chain employs TRBV20-1 and TRBJ2-3, with TRBD2 as a possible D gene (5 bases). V gave up 3 bases and J gave up 2 bases, with 15 bases separating them. From germline, CDR1 is DFQATT and CDR2 SNEGSKA (reference sequence). The CDR3 loop spans 15 amino acids.

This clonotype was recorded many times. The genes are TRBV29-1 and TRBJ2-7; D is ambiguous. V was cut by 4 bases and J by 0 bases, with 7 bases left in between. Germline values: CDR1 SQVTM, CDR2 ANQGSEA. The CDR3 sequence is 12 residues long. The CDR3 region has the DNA TGCAGCGTTGCGGAGTTCTCCTACGAGCAGTACTTC. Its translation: CSVAEFSYEQYF.

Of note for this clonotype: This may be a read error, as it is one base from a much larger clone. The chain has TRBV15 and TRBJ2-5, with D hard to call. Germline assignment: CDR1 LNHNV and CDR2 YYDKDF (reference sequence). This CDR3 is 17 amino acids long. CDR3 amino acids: CGTSRETSPNSRVTQYF. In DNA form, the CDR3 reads TGTGGCACCAGCAGAGAGACCTCCCCCAACAGCCGGGTTACCCAGTACTTC.

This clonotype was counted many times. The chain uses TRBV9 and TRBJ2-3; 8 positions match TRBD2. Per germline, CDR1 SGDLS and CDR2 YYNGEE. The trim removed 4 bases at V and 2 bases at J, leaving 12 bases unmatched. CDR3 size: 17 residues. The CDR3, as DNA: TGTGCCAGCAGCCCTAGGGCAGCGGGAGTCCCCACAGATACGCAGTATTTT. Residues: CASSPRAAGVPTDTQYF.

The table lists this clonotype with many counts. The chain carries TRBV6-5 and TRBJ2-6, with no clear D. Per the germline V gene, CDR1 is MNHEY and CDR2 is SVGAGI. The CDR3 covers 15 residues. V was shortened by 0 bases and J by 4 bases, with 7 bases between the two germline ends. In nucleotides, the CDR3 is TGTGCCAGCAGTTACTCCAGCGCCGGGGCCAACGTCCTGACTTTC. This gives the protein CASSYSSAGANVLTF.